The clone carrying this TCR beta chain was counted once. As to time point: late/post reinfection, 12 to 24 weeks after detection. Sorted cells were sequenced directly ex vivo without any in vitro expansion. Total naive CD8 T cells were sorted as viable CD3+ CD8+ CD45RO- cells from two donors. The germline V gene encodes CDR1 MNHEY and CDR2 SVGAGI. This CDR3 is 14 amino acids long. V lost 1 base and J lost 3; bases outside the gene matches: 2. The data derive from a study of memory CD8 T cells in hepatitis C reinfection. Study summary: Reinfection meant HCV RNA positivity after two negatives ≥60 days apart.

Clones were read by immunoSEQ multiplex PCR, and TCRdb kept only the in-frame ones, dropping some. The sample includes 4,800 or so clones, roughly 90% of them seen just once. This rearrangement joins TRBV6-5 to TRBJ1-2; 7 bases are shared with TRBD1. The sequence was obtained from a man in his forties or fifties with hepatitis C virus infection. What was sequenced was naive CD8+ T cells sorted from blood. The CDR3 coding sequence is TGTGCCAGCAGTTACTACGGACAGGACTATGGCTACACCTTC. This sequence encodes CASSYYGQDYGYTF.